This T cell receptor beta chain was identified in a study of regulatory T cells in long-lasting Graves disease. As to time point: newly diagnosed GD, antithyroid drugs for less than 3 months. Scientists built the TCR library using RNA that was extracted from PBMCs. There are a few counts of this clonotype. The V and J ends lost 4 bases and 2 bases, in that order; junction bases with no gene match: 7. The CDR3 covers 15 residues. Germline values: CDR1 KGHSH, CDR2 LQKENI. Arm-PCR of CDR3 regions with iRepertoire HTBI primers generated TCR beta libraries. Each CDR3 protein gets one entry after TCRdb re-called the multiplex PCR reads with MiXCR. In the table there are hundreds of thousands of distinct CDR3 sequences, around 17% of which are singletons. The same data also went into a second study, on T cells in Graves' hyperthyroidism and ophthalmopathy.

The V call is TRBV18, the J call TRBJ2-5; 7 positions agree with TRBD1. The source of this sequence is a woman younger than 45 with Graves disease. This specimen consisted of peripheral blood mononuclear cells (PBMCs), obtained at new diagnosis, from a patient treated with antithyroid drugs. CDR3 DNA: TGTGCCAGCTCACACGGACAGGTCAATCAAGAGACCCAGTACTTC. Amino acid sequence: CASSHGQVNQETQYF.